This entry is about one T cell receptor (beta chain). What it recognizes is unknown. Between about 2014 and 2018, patients underwent resection in Japan or China. Each case's diagnosis was confirmed by two pathologists on H&E. Germline V lookup: CDR1 GTSNPN, CDR2 SVGIG (reference sequence). V lost 0 bases to trimming and J lost 0 bases, with 10 bases between them. CDR3 length equals 15 residues. The data originate from a study of immune evolution from preneoplasia to lung adenocarcinoma. Points from the study as a whole: Top clone share appeared to fall from AAH through AIS, MIA, adenocarcinoma. Later-stage lesions seemingly showed higher T cell density and diversity than normal lung.

Profiling relied on immunoSEQ multiplex PCR, and the TCRdb table lists in-frame clones only, not all of them. The table lists roughly 4,700 clones, just over 75% of them singletons. The clonotype was recovered from a person aged 55-80 years with lung adenocarcinoma. The sequencing input was FFPE adjacent normal lung tissue. This chain links TRBV30 with TRBJ2-3; D not resolved. CDR3 protein: CAWSVGNPSTDTQYF. Written as DNA, the CDR3 is TGTGCCTGGAGTGTAGGAAATCCTAGCACAGATACGCAGTATTTT.